This T cell receptor beta chain came from a study of radiation and T cells in renal cell carcinoma. Time point noted: blood 4 weeks post-SBRT, at nephrectomy. Treatment of the sample: 15 Gy SBRT to primary tumor, nephrectomy 4 weeks later. This renal cell carcinoma was of the clear cell type. Concerning this clone: Its antigen is as yet unknown.

Sequencing was performed with immunoSEQ multiplex PCR; in TCRdb, only in-frame clones are kept and a portion is missing. This table has about 78,000 clones, roughly nine tenths appearing once. Germline V gene lookup returns CDR1 LNHDA and CDR2 SQIVND (reference sequence). This CDR3 comprises 15 residues. Trimming cost V 3 bases and J 0 bases, with 9 bases left between them. Study-wide results and limits: Top tumor clonotypes rose in blood 2 weeks post-radiation, then contracted.

The rearrangement links TRBV19 to TRBJ1-5, with no clear D. The material sequenced was blood, taken from a patient whose treatment included radiotherapy and nephrectomy. The clonotype originates from a woman aged 70 to 79 with renal cell carcinoma. In DNA form, the CDR3 reads TGTGCCAGTAGTATTCGTAGGGATAGCAATCAGCCCCAGCATTTT. It yields the protein CASSIRRDSNQPQHF.